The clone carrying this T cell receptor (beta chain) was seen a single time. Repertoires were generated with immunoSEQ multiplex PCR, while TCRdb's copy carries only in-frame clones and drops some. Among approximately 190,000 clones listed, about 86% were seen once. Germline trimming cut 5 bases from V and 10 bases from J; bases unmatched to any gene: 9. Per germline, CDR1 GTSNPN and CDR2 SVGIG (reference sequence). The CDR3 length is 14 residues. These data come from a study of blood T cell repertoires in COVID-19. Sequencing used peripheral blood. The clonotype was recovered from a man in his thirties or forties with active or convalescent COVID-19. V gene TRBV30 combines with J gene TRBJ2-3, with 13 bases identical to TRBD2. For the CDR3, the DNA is TGTGCCTGGGCCGGACTAGCGGGAGAGTGGCCGCAGTATTTT. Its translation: CAWAGLAGEWPQYF.